This note documents a single T cell receptor (beta chain) sequence. Its target is unknown. The assay was immunoSEQ multiplex PCR, and TCRdb's table has in-frame clones only and misses some. Here the sample spans 90,000 to 100,000 clones, roughly 91% being singletons. Germline-derived CDR1 and CDR2 are SGDLS and YYNGEE. CDR3 length: 15 residues. V lost 0 bases to trimming and J lost 8 bases; unmatched junction nucleotides: 7. This record comes from a study of graft-versus-host responses after intestinal transplantation. Study in general: Transplants given to recipients were multivisceral, liver-intestinal, or isolated intestinal. Anti-thymocyte globulin served as induction for all recipients, who then took tacrolimus and steroids for about three years.

Study observations and caveats: The recipient marrow held GvH clones, and some of them showed up first in ileum or blood. The presence of high graft-versus-host to host-versus-graft clonal ratios in allografts characterized patients with graft-donor T cell macrochimerism.

J is TRBJ1-4 and V is TRBV9, with 7 bases identical to TRBD1. The sequencing used unstimulated CD8+ T cells sorted from spleen or lymph node cells, collected before intestinal transplant. The receptor was isolated from a human donor who received an intestinal transplant. CDR3 amino acids: CASSVAEGAREKLFF. CDR3 sequence (DNA): TGTGCCAGCAGCGTAGCTGAGGGGGCTAGAGAAAAACTGTTTTTT.